Only a few counts were recorded for the clone carrying this TCR beta chain. Its specificity is unknown. This sample stems from a study of response to subunit inactivated influenza vaccine. Findings and caveats of the study: Researchers suggested that each seasonal influenza vaccination recruits few new T cells.

Trimming took 0 bases from V and 1 from J, leaving 7 bases between them. The CDR3 totals 14 residues. Germline loops: CDR1 SGHDT, CDR2 YYEEEE. TCRdb redid the calling of the RT-PCR reads with MiXCR, one entry per CDR3 protein. The sample shows around 790,000 distinct CDR3 sequences, around 21% of them seen only once. The specimen was PBMCs from blood, collected around 5 days after vaccination. The source is a man aged 45-65 years who received an inactivated influenza vaccine. The chain employs TRBV5-6 and TRBJ2-5; no clear D. The CDR3 loop is CASSLGLFQETQYF. The CDR3 nucleotides are TGTGCCAGCAGCTTGGGACTTTTCCAAGAGACCCAGTACTTC.